Included here is one T cell receptor beta chain sequence, with context. Its antigen is undetermined. The method was immunoSEQ multiplex PCR; TCRdb's version includes in-frame clones alone and lacks a portion of them. The sample consists of approximately 99,000 clones, 90% to 97% of them appearing once. This record belongs to a study of cytomegalovirus exposure and HLA in healthy donors. Overall study results and limits: The study recorded 160 or so TCR beta chains that were cytomegalovirus-associated.

CDR1 and CDR2 (germline): MNHEY, SMNVEV (reference sequence). V lost 0 bases and J 1 base, leaving 5 bases between the germline ends. This CDR3 region has 14 residues. The clonotype comes from a woman in her late teens or twenties in good health and CMV-seronegative. This chain connects TRBV27 to TRBJ2-3; D not resolved. The material sequenced was PBMCs. The CDR3 spells CASSLSQGTDTQYF. Written as DNA, the CDR3 is TGTGCCAGCAGTTTATCGCAGGGCACAGATACGCAGTATTTT.